Listed below are T cell receptor beta chains from one sample, sequenced in a study of T cells in Graves' hyperthyroidism and ophthalmopathy. MiXCR was run by TCRdb on the multiplex PCR reads, yielding one entry per CDR3 protein. The sample comprises approximately 150,000 distinct CDR3 sequences, 9.4% of which are singletons, and more than 20% rests with the top ten. Sequencing was performed on blood. These receptors were taken from a young woman with Graves' hyperthyroidism that later progressed to Graves' ophthalmopathy. The CDR3 runs from the conserved cysteine through the conserved F or W. The order of the fields is V gene, CDR3 length, D gene, J gene, CDR3 protein. The D gene is left open where the match is weak.

>TRBV4-2|11|.|TRBJ2-7
CASSQTGEQYF
>TRBV30|13|TRBD1|TRBJ1-6
CAWGTGDNSPLHF
>TRBV30|15|.|TRBJ2-6
CAWSEENSGANVLTF
>TRBV4-2|14|TRBD2|TRBJ2-2
CASSRTSGAGELFF
>TRBV20-1|13|.|TRBJ2-1
CSARDSERNEQFF
>TRBV7-8|14|.|TRBJ1-1
CASSDRSLMTEAFF
>TRBV5-1|14|.|TRBJ2-7
CASSPSSRSYEQYF
>TRBV7-9|16|TRBD2|TRBJ2-1
CASSPYRGGPYNEQFF
>TRBV24-1|18|.|TRBJ2-6
CATSDSPGHNSGANVLTF
>TRBV30|15|.|TRBJ1-2
CAWRQRRQFNYGYTF
>TRBV6-1|12|.|TRBJ1-1
CASKDPQGEAFF
>TRBV6-1|13|.|TRBJ1-5
CASSVELNQPQHF
>TRBV19|16|.|TRBJ2-1
CASSIVGSGAYNEQFF
>TRBV7-8|15|.|TRBJ1-2
CASSLGGQTSDGYTF
>TRBV20-1|17|TRBD1|TRBJ2-2
CSARDPLLTGRTGELFF
>TRBV29-1|11|.|TRBJ1-2
CSVDSGDGYTF
>TRBV6-1|15|TRBD1|TRBJ1-6
CASRTGDSYNSPLHF
>TRBV18|14|.|TRBJ1-5
CASSPFGGDEPQHF
>TRBV7-8|15|.|TRBJ1-2
CASSLGRGGYYGYTF
>TRBV20-1|13|TRBD1|TRBJ1-6
CSASTGVNPPLHF
>TRBV12-3/TRBV12-4|14|.|TRBJ1-5
CASSVGGRNQPQHF
>TRBV12-3/TRBV12-4|15|TRBD1|TRBJ1-2
CASSSRDRDVDGYTF
>TRBV27|14|.|TRBJ2-1
CASSLSGVYNEQFF
>TRBV6-1|15|TRBD1|TRBJ1-3
CASSPDRDRRNTIYF
>TRBV20-1|14|.|TRBJ1-5
CSARLSGYDQPQHF
>TRBV19|14|.|TRBJ1-2
CASSAEGQNYGYTF
>TRBV15|17|.|TRBJ2-3
CATSRTRGPGDTDTQYF
>TRBV7-3|15|TRBD1|TRBJ2-1
CASSFPTGGSNEQFF
>TRBV20-1|13|TRBD2|TRBJ2-1
CSVGLAGMYEQFF
>TRBV6-2/TRBV6-3|17|TRBD1|TRBJ1-5
CASSEGQGWYSNQPQHF
>TRBV12-3/TRBV12-4|14|TRBD1|TRBJ1-5
CASSFTGGDQPQHF
>TRBV20-1|14|.|TRBJ2-3
CSANLGTDTDTQYF
>TRBV3-1|14|.|TRBJ1-2
CASSQASPGYGYTF
>TRBV19|15|.|TRBJ1-5
CASNMGLITGQPQHF
>TRBV12-3/TRBV12-4|14|.|TRBJ2-5
CASSLALLGETQYF
>TRBV18|16|TRBD1|TRBJ1-5
CASSPSSLDRGQPQHF
>TRBV20-1|17|.|TRBJ2-5
CSARESPGREFKETQYF
>TRBV7-8|16|TRBD2|TRBJ2-7
CASSWATAGGAYEQYF
>TRBV20-1|15|TRBD2|TRBJ2-1
CSARAVAGVYNEQFF
>TRBV15|15|.|TRBJ1-3
CATSRDHASGNTIYF
>TRBV13|13|.|TRBJ1-2
CASSPQANYGYTF
>TRBV12-3/TRBV12-4|16|TRBD1|TRBJ1-4
CASSRTGETFEEKLFF
>TRBV18|16|.|TRBJ1-1
CASSDDTGVPNTEAFF